This T cell receptor beta chain was profiled in a study of blood T cell repertoires in COVID-19. Per germline, CDR1 KGHSH and CDR2 LQKENI. The V end lost 3 bases, the J end lost 1 base, and 10 bases lay between the germline ends. This CDR3 contains 15 residues. TCRdb keeps only in-frame clones here, not all; method: immunoSEQ multiplex PCR. The sample has 130,000 or so clones, roughly 80% seen once. This clone was seen more than once but under ten times. The gene calls are TRBV18 and TRBJ1-5, with D tentatively TRBD1 (5 bases). The TCR comes from a woman older than 75 with acute or convalescent COVID-19. The specimen was peripheral blood. The DNA of the CDR3 is TGTGCCAGCTCACCGGGCCGACAGAGCAATCAGCCCCAGCATTTT. It yields the protein CASSPGRQSNQPQHF.